Included here is one T cell receptor beta chain sequence, with context. Its target is unknown. The sample comes from a study of OX40 agonist ivuxolimab in advanced cancers. Across the whole study: From about 20 to 79 years was the age range, with a mean of about 54 years, and about 83% were male.

Study-level points and caveats: There was clonal expansion of CD4+ and CD8+ blood T cells by week 6 at 0.1 to 3.0 mg/kg. Expanded clones tended on average to be more numerous among CD8+ T cells than CD4+. Antigens targeted by the expanded peripheral T cells were not determined.

This CDR3 is built from 16 residues. Germline V gives CDR1 LNHDA, CDR2 SQIVND (reference sequence). Trimming at V came to 3 bases and at J to 3 bases, leaving 7 bases not matched to a gene. Method: immunoSEQ multiplex PCR; TCRdb's copy keeps in-frame clones and lacks some. This sample carries roughly 87,000 clones, roughly 88% of them seen once, and the ten largest clones take less than 0.75%. The chain uses TRBV19 and TRBJ2-1; TRBD1 matches 8 bases. The receptor comes from an adult with an advanced solid tumor such as melanoma, head and neck, liver or kidney cancer. The sequencing used CD4+ or CD8+ T cells sorted from blood, collected in a trial of the OX40 agonist ivuxolimab. This CDR3 is CASSILGTGLYNEQFF. In nucleotides, the CDR3 is TGTGCCAGTAGTATTCTCGGGACAGGCCTCTACAATGAGCAGTTCTTC.